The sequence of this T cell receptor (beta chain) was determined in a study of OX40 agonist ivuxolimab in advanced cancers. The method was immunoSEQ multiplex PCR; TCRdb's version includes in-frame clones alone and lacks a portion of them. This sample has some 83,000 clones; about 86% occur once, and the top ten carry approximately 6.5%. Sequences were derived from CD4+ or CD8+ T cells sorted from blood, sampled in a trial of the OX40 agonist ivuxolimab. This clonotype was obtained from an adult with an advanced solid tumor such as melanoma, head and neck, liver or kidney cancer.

The CDR3 DNA reads TGTGCCAGCAGTTACTCGGCCGGAGGGTTTGCGTTTTTT. Protein product: CASSYSAGGFAFF. The chain is built from TRBV6-5 and TRBJ1-4; D gene ambiguous. The germline V gene has CDR1 MNHEY and CDR2 SVGAGI. The CDR3 runs to 13 residues. The germline V and J ends were trimmed by 0 bases and 16 bases, with 15 bases remaining between them.